The 18 T cell receptor beta chains reported below all come from one sample, sequenced in a study of blood T cell repertoires in COVID-19. Profiled with immunoSEQ multiplex PCR; TCRdb holds only in-frame clones, not every one. The top ten hold around 5.3% of the sample, which has around 100,000 clones, 87% seen once. Sequencing used peripheral blood. The receptors here all came from an elderly woman with acute or convalescent COVID-19.

The rearrangement links TRBV21-1 to TRBJ2-2; the table gives TRBD1 as D, unverified against the DNA. TRBV21-1 is deemed a pseudogene. There are 20 residues in the CDR3. The CDR3 sequence is CASSTNRDTTIERGTGELFF. The CDR3 nucleotides read TGTGCCAGCAGTACTAACCGGGACACCACGATCGAACGCGGCACCGGGGAGCTGTTTTTT.

The chain combines TRBV5-1 with TRBJ2-1, with a tentative D call TRBD2 (5 bases). V lost 0 bases and J lost 10, with 5 bases in between. The CDR3 spans 11 residues. Germline values: CDR1 SGHRS, CDR2 YFSETQ. DNA for the CDR3: TGCGCCAGCAGCTTGGGACTAGAGCAGTTCTTC. Translated, it gives CASSLGLEQFF.

The CDR3 is CASSSGSQPQHF. For the CDR3, the DNA is TGTGCCAGCAGTTCTGGCTCCCAGCCCCAGCATTTT. This chain uses TRBV27 with TRBJ1-5; D remains ambiguous. Trimming removed 4 bases at V and 7 bases at J, with 8 bases between. The CDR3 is 12 residues long. CDR1 is MNHEY and CDR2 is SMNVEV in the germline V gene (reference sequence).

V is TRBV29-1 and J is TRBJ2-1, with D possibly matching TRBD2 (6 bases). The CDR3 totals 15 residues. Germline V gene lookup returns CDR1 SQVTM and CDR2 ANQGSEA. V gave up 4 bases and J gave up 0 bases, with 13 bases separating them. For the CDR3, the DNA is TGCAGCGTTGTGTCAGCGGGCAGCTCCTACAATGAGCAGTTCTTC. As protein: CSVVSAGSSYNEQFF.

This clone was recorded only once. The chain has TRBV7-2 and TRBJ2-1; 8 bases align to TRBD2. The CDR3 totals 17 residues. Germline CDR1 and CDR2: SGHTA and FQGNSA. Germline trimming cut 2 bases from V and 8 bases from J; bases unmatched to any gene: 14. The CDR3 DNA is TGTGCCAGCAGCTTACCCGCCTTCGGACTAGCCGTCCATGAGCAGTTCTTC. Protein sequence: CASSLPAFGLAVHEQFF.

The chain recombines TRBV19 with TRBJ2-3, with D perhaps matching TRBD2 (7 bases). This CDR3 has 16 residues. Looked up from germline, CDR1 is LNHDA and CDR2 is SQIVND (reference sequence). Trimming shortened V by 2 bases and J by 0 bases, and 12 bases separated the two germline ends. The CDR3 is CASSIRGTTSTDTQYF. CDR3 DNA sequence: TGTGCCAGTAGTATAAGGGGGACTACTAGCACAGATACGCAGTATTTT.

The chain links TRBV18 to TRBJ2-3; 8 nucleotides agree with TRBD2. With V trimmed by 4 bases and J by 4 bases, 4 bases remained unmatched. Germline CDR1 is KGHSH and CDR2 is LQKENI. The CDR3 consists of 14 residues. The CDR3 sequence is CASSLRGGADTQYF. CDR3 nucleotides: TGTGCCAGCTCACTCCGGGGGGGAGCAGATACGCAGTATTTT.

V usage is TRBV5-1 and J usage is TRBJ2-5, with 8 bases lining up with TRBD2. The CDR3 length is 12 residues. CDR1 is SGHRS and CDR2 is YFSETQ in the germline V gene. Trimming at V came to 1 base and at J to 8 bases, leaving 1 base not matched to a gene. CDR3 in DNA: TGCGCCAGCAGCTTGCGGGGGGGCACCCAGTACTTC. As protein: CASSLRGGTQYF.

The chain employs TRBV18 and TRBJ1-1, with 7 bases aligning to TRBD1. With 5 bases clipped from V and 2 bases from J, the junction kept 5 bases outside the gene matches. Looked up from germline, CDR1 is KGHSH and CDR2 is LQKENI. CDR3 length: 14 amino acids. The chain's CDR3 is CASSAGQSNTEAFF. CDR3 DNA sequence: TGTGCCAGCTCAGCGGGACAGAGTAACACTGAAGCTTTCTTT.

The V gene is TRBV10-3, the J gene TRBJ1-5; 7 nucleotides match TRBD1. V gave up 8 bases and J gave up 7 bases; unmatched junction bases: 11. Germline CDR1 is ENHRY and CDR2 is SYGVKD. The CDR3 extends over 14 amino acids. The CDR3 sequence is CAIGGSGGGQPQHF. The DNA for the CDR3 is TGTGCCATCGGAGGGTCAGGGGGTGGGCAGCCCCAGCATTTT.

The rearrangement uses TRBV9 and TRBJ1-1; no firm D call. V lost 0 bases and J 1 base, leaving 7 bases between the germline ends. The V gene's germline CDR1 is SGDLS and CDR2 YYNGEE. The CDR3 is 14 amino acids. CDR3 sequence: CASSVVEGNTEAFF. The CDR3 DNA reads TGTGCCAGCAGCGTAGTTGAGGGGAACACTGAAGCTTTCTTT.

The V and J genes are TRBV10-3 and TRBJ1-1; D call uncertain. The V gene lost 0 bases and the J gene lost 4 bases, with 9 bases spanning the gap. The germline gives CDR1 ENHRY, CDR2 SYGVKD. This CDR3 contains 14 residues. CDR3 in amino acids: CAISESSGATEAFF. The CDR3 nucleotides are TGTGCCATCAGTGAGTCGAGTGGTGCCACTGAAGCTTTCTTT.

The chain combines TRBV9 with TRBJ2-7, with 16 positions matching TRBD2. The J segment lost 3 bases and the V segment lost 0 bases, leaving 9 bases of the junction unmatched. Germline values: CDR1 SGDLS, CDR2 YYNGEE. The CDR3 is made up of 19 amino acids. CDR3 amino acids: CASSVAPGLAGGGLYEQYF. The CDR3 DNA follows: TGTGCCAGCAGCGTAGCCCCGGGACTAGCGGGAGGGGGCCTCTACGAGCAGTACTTC.

The chain uses TRBV3-1 (or the pseudogene TRBV3-2) and TRBJ2-1; TRBD2 matches 10 bases. The J segment lost 7 bases and the V segment lost 0 bases, leaving 12 bases of the junction unmatched. The CDR3 covers 18 residues. Germline loops: CDR1 LGHDT, CDR2 YNNKEL (reference sequence). The CDR3 region is CASSQEGIRSSGRNEQFF. The CDR3 DNA reads TGTGCCAGCAGCCAAGAAGGAATTAGGTCTAGCGGGAGAAATGAGCAGTTCTTC.

J is TRBJ1-1 and V is TRBV15; D is unresolved. In germline, CDR1 is LNHNV, CDR2 YYDKDF (reference sequence). V lost 4 bases and J 2 bases, leaving 5 bases between the germline ends. The CDR3 sequence is 12 residues long. This CDR3 reads CATSILNTEAFF. Written as DNA, the CDR3 is TGTGCCACCAGCATTCTTAACACTGAAGCTTTCTTT. Full variable domain (outside the CDR3, taken from reference TRBV15 and TRBJ1-1): DAMVIQNPRYQVTQFGKPVTLSCSQTLNHNVMYWYQQKSSQAPKLLFHYYDKDFNNEADTPDNFQSRRPNTSFCFLDIRSPGLGDTAMYLCATSILNTEAFFGQGTRLTVV.

This chain uses TRBV6-1 with TRBJ1-1; D is perhaps TRBD1 (5 bases). There are 13 residues in the CDR3. The V and J ends lost 2 bases and 8 bases respectively, with 12 bases between them. Germline values: CDR1 MNHNS, CDR2 SASEGT. CDR3 sequence reads: CASSEQGRREAFF. CDR3 coding DNA: TGTGCCAGCAGTGAACAGGGCAGACGAGAAGCTTTCTTT.

The chain recombines TRBV3-1 (or the pseudogene TRBV3-2) with TRBJ2-1, with D maybe TRBD1 (5 bases). Trimming left V 0 bases short and J 6 bases short, with 15 bases between. CDR1 and CDR2 (germline): LGHDT, YNNKEL (reference sequence). The CDR3 contains 16 residues. The CDR3 reads CASSQEAGKVVNEQFF. The CDR3 coding sequence is TGTGCCAGCAGCCAAGAGGCAGGGAAGGTTGTCAATGAGCAGTTCTTC.

This CDR3 is CASISRGQQYF. CDR3 nucleotides: TGTGCCAGCATTAGTAGGGGGCAGCAGTACTTC. The chain links TRBV28 to TRBJ2-7; 7 bases align to TRBD1. J was trimmed by 8 bases and V by 7 bases; bases with no gene match: 5. The CDR3 loop spans 11 amino acids. CDR1 MDHEN and CDR2 SYDVKM come from the germline V gene.